Sequencing of this TCR beta chain was carried out in a study of esophageal squamous cell carcinoma tumors (dated by TCRdb to the early 2020s). For the wider study: Patients were split into immuno relation high and low groups by principal component analysis with K-means clustering of immunohistochemical T-cell and checkpoint marker values. The roughly 10 cases yielded some 1.7 million total TCRalpha reads and around 1,300,000 total TCRbeta reads, of which approximately 32,000 and 35,000, respectively, were unique. The purpose of the study was to evaluate TCR repertoire diversity and shared TCR repertoires of T cells in the tumor environment of esophageal squamous cell carcinoma. The wider cohort comprised some 53 surgically treated esophageal squamous cell carcinoma patients in Japan, with approximately 21 high and 32 low immuno relation cases. TCR sequencing covered some ten patients: five randomly selected high immuno relation cases and five background-matched low immuno relation cases. Results the study describes overall, beyond this receptor: Around 30 TRAV|TRAJ and 23 TRBV|TRBJ combinations appeared shared among high immuno relation cases, including TRAV13-1|TRAJ22 and TRBV7-9|TRBJ2-7. Given the large variation in the TCRalphabeta repertoire, shared V|J recombination candidates may have been selected by chance. A single dominant TCRalpha VJ recombination with apparently reduced TCRalpha diversity was observed in three of the 10 cases. TCRalpha and TCRbeta chains were sequenced separately, so chain pairing and recognized antigens remained unknown. Total TCR repertoire counts did not differ between groups, but significant repertoire counts were higher in the high immuno relation group. Only a few cases were included in the TCR repertoire analysis, and no investigation at the CDR3 clonotype level was performed.

Patients who had received neoadjuvant chemotherapy or for whom clinical information was lacking were excluded from enrollment. The TCR-sequenced cases shown were male, and subtotal esophagectomy with 2- or 3-field lymphadenectomy was performed in the TCR-sequenced cases shown. RNA was extracted from bulk tumor tissue sections with a Qiagen AllPrep kit, without T-cell sorting. Small sections of surgically resected tumor tissue were stored in RNAlater reagent at -80°C until RNA extraction. Library preparation employed 5' RACE. A PCR using KAPA HiFi with TCRalpha or TCRbeta constant-region primers and a P20EA primer was followed by a nested second PCR with CA2 or CB2. Amplification of TCR genes was performed by unbiased adaptor ligation RT-PCR, in which reverse transcription was carried out with Superscript III and a polyT18-containing BSL-18E primer. Once second-strand synthesis and blunting were done, the P10EA/P20EA adaptor was ligated onto the 5' end of the cDNA, and NotI digestion came next. The first and second PCRs ran approximately 21 cycles of 98°C for 20 s, 65°C for 30 s and 72°C for 1 min. The Nextera XT Index kit v2 Set A was used to index the amplicons, which were pooled in equimolar amounts and quantified with a Qubit 2.0 Fluorometer. For sequencing, the Illumina MiSeq platform generated 2x300 bp paired-end reads. On the authors' methods: Reads were assigned to V and J genes by highest identity to IMGT reference sequences using Repertoire Genesis software ver.1.0. CDR3 was defined as the region from Cys104 to Phe118 plus Gly119 and was translated, and unique sequence reads were defined as those with distinct V, J and CDR3 amino acids. Shared V|J combinations were chosen if significant in both a Fisher's exact test in edgeR and a Mann Whitney U test. After singletons were removed and 500 repertoire combinations were bootstrapped, the repertoire dissimilarity index was calculated using the R rdi package. TCRdb took the public reads, trimmed them with fastp at Q25, ran MiXCR for clone calling and kept in-frame beta chains. A single entry per CDR3 protein holds the most common genes and DNA from its merged rows. What appears here as the V and J calls and clone size reflects TCRdb's work, not the paper's. The sample yields roughly 5,000 distinct CDR3 sequences; around a fifth were counted once. In total, the top ten clones hold around 30% of the sample.

CDR1 and CDR2 are drawn from the germline V gene: SGHRS, YFSETQ. The junction shows trimming of 4 bases on V and 5 bases on J, plus 12 bases between the germline ends. The CDR3 has 13 amino acids, counting the end cysteine and phenylalanine. Kept here is only the CDR3 DNA, which spans 39 bases and is read in frame from base 1. As for this clonotype: Its specific antigen is unknown. The input lacks base qualities; no much larger clone sits a single base away.

Sequencing used tumor tissue. The chain is assembled from TRBV5-1 and TRBJ2-5, with a weak D call of TRBD1 (6 bases match). The clonotype was recovered from a man aged 50 to 80 with esophageal squamous cell carcinoma. The nucleotides are TGCGCCAGCAGCCTGAACAGGGATGAGACCCAGTACTTC. Its protein reads: CASSLNRDETQYF.